Listed below are T cell receptor beta chains from one sample, sequenced in a study of cytomegalovirus exposure and HLA in healthy donors. Sequenced by immunoSEQ multiplex PCR; TCRdb stores in-frame clones only, minus some. The table lists some 170,000 clones, approximately 87% of them singletons. Sequenced material: PBMCs. The receptor source for this set is a woman aged 30 to 39 in good health and CMV-seronegative. The conserved cysteine and the conserved F or W are not part of the CDR3 here.

v_gene,CDR3aa
TRBV29-1,SVRGGSELVAGELF
TRBV27,ASSDIQGAGDTQY
TRBV5-4,ASSSGLEAYNEQF
TRBV9,ASSVAGGDSPLH
TRBV27,ASSLGVAGNTGELF
TRBV6-5,ASTTSGGTPDEQY
TRBV6-4,AENSGGANTGELF
TRBV2,ASREGQAFETQY
TRBV6-1,ASRETGVSNQPQH
TRBV27,ASSLGQKYEQY
TRBV10-3,AISESSGGGSGANVLT
TRBV7-9,ASSLGSGGIYEQF
TRBV2,ASTKAGQAEAF
TRBV15,ATSGPSGGPNNEQF
TRBV6-5,ASSPGGPTEAF
TRBV4-1,ASSQDPHTDTQY
TRBV18,ASSPEGLALETQY
TRBV11-2,ASSKSPTLATDTQY
TRBV9,ASSVAGTSTDTQY
TRBV5-1,ASSLSQGTSNYGYT
TRBV13,ASSPGSYNSPLH
TRBV5-1,ASSLGTGASNQPQH
TRBV6-6,ASSSRTGTGEETQY
TRBV10-1,ASSGWVAGDRTDTQY
TRBV2,ARGLAGYEQY
TRBV29-1,SALPQGGYEQY
TRBV7-9,ASSRVAGDHYEQY
TRBV6-5,ASRPGFGNQPQH
TRBV7-6,ASSLGGGTGVTGELF
TRBV6-5,ASSLLGGGNTGELF
TRBV7-8,ASSLGRRTGDLFYGYT
TRBV11-3,ASSLGGGYGYT
TRBV19,ASSPSRGAYEQY
TRBV18,ASSPEGDYGYT
TRBV18,ATQDPGEETQY
TRBV6-5,ASSRGQQVGSPLH